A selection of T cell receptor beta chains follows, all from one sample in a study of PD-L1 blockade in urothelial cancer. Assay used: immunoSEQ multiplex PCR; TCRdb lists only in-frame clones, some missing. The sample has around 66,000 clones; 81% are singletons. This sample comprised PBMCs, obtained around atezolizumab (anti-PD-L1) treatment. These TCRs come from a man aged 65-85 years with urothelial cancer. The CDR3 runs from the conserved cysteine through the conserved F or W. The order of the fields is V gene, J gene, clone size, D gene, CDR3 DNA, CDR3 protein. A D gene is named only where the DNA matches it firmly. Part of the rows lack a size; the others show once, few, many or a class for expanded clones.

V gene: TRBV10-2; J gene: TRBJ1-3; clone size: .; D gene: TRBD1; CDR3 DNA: TGCGCCAGCAACCCAGTTCAGGGGGACACCATATATTTT; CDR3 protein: CASNPVQGDTIYF
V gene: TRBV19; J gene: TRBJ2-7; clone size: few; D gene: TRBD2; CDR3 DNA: TGTGCCAGTAGTATAGACGGACTAGCGAACTACGAGCAGTACTTC; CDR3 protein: CASSIDGLANYEQYF
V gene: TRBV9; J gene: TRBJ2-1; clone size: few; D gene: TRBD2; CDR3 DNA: TGTGCCAGCAGCCCCCGACTAGCGGGAGGTAGTAATGAGCAGTTCTTC; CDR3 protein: CASSPRLAGGSNEQFF
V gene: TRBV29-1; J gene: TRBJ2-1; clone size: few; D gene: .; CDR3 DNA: TGCAGCGTTGAAGATCAGATCGAGCGCTCCTACAATGAGCAGTTCTTC; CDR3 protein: CSVEDQIERSYNEQFF
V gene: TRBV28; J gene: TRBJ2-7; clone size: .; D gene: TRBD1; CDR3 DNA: TGTGCCAGCAGTTCCTGGGACAGCAACGAGCAGTACTTC; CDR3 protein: CASSSWDSNEQYF
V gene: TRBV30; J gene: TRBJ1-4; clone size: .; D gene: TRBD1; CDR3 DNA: TGTGCCTGGAGTGTAACAGGACAGGGAGGTGAAAAACTGTTTTTT; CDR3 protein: CAWSVTGQGGEKLFF
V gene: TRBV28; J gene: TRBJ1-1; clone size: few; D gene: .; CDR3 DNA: TGTGCCAGCATCCTAAACGGGAACACTGAAGCTTTCTTT; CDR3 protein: CASILNGNTEAFF
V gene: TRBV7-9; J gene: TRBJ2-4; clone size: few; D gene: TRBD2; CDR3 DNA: TGTGCCAGCAGCTTAACGGGGGGGGGAAACATTCAGTACTTC; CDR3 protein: CASSLTGGGNIQYF
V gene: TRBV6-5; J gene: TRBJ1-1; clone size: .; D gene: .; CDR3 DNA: TGTGCCAGCAAAACCCGGGTTCCACTTCAACAAGCTTTCTTT; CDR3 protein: CASKTRVPLQQAFF
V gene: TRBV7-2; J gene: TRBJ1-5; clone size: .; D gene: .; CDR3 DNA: TGTGCCAGCAGCTTATTTCATAGCAATCAGCCCCAGCATTTT; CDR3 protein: CASSLFHSNQPQHF
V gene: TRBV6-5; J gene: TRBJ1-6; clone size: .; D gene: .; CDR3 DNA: TGTGCCAGCAGTTCGGACAGTCGGTCCTCACCCCTCCACTTT; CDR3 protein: CASSSDSRSSPLHF
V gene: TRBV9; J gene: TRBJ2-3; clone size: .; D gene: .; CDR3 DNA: TGTGCCAGCAGCGTAGGGGACTTTGGGACAGATACGCAGTATTTT; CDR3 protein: CASSVGDFGTDTQYF
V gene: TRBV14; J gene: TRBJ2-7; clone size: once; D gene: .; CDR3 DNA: TGTGCCAGCAGCCCAACCGGACACCCCTACGAGCAGTACTTC; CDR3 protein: CASSPTGHPYEQYF
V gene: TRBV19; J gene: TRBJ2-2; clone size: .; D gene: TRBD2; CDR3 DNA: TGTGCCAGTAGTAGCCAGACTAGCGGGAGGGCTAACGACCCCGGGGAGCTGTTTTTT; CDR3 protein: CASSSQTSGRANDPGELFF
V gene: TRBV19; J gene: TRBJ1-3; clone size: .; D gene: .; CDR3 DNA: TGTGCCTCTCTGGGCAGCTCTGGAAACACCATATATTTT; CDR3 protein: CASLGSSGNTIYF
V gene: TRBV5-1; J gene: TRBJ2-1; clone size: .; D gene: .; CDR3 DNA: TGCGCCAGCAGCTTGAACACACGGGGTGAGCAGTTCTTC; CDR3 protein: CASSLNTRGEQFF
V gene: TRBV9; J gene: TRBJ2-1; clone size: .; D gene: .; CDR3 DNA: TGTGCCAGCAGCCCACGACTAGTATTCCATGAGCAGTTCTTC; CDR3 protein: CASSPRLVFHEQFF
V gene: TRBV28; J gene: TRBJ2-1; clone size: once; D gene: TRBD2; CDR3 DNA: TGTGCCAGCAGCTTGCCCTCGACTAGCGATAGCTCCTACAATGAGCAGTTCTTC; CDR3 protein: CASSLPSTSDSSYNEQFF
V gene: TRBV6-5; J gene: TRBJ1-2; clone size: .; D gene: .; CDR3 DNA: TGTGCCAGCAGGAGTGAGGCCTATGGCTACACCTTC; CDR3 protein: CASRSEAYGYTF
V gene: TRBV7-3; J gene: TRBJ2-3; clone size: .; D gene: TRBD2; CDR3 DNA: TGTGCCAGCAGCTTTGGACTAGCGTCAATCACAGATACGCAGTATTTT; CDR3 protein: CASSFGLASITDTQYF
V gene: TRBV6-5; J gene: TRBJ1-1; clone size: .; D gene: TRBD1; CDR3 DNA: TGTGCCAGCAGTTACTCCTGGGACAGGGAGGGCACTGAAGCTTTCTTT; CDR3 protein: CASSYSWDREGTEAFF
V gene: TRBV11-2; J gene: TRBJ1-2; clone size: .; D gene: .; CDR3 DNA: TGTGCCAGCAGCTTAGATACCGCAAGCGGCTATGGCTACACCTTC; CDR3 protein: CASSLDTASGYGYTF
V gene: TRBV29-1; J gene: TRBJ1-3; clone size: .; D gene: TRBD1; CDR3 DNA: TGCAGCGTTGAAGATCGGACAGGAGATCATTTT; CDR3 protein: CSVEDRTGDHF
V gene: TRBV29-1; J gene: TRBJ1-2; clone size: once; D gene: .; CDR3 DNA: TGCAGCGTTGAAATCCGGACTGCCTTCGGCTACACCTTC; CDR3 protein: CSVEIRTAFGYTF
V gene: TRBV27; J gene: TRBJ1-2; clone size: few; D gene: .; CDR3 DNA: TGTGCCAGCAGCAAGACACTTAACTATGGCTACACCTTC; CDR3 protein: CASSKTLNYGYTF
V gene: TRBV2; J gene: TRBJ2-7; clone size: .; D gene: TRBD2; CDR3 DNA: TGTGCCAGCAGCCCACTAGCGGGAGGGAGAGAGCAGTACTTC; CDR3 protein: CASSPLAGGREQYF
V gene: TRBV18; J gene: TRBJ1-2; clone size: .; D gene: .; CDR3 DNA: TGTGCCAGCTCACCCAGGGAATTTGCCTATGGCTACACCTTC; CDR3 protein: CASSPREFAYGYTF
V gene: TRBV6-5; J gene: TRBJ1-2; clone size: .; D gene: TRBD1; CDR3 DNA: TGTGCCAGCAAGACAGGGGGTTCGGGCTACACCTTC; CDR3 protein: CASKTGGSGYTF
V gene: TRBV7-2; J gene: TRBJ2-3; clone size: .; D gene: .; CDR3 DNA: TGTGCCAGCAGTTCCCCCGACACCCCTAGCACAGATACGCAGTATTTT; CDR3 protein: CASSSPDTPSTDTQYF
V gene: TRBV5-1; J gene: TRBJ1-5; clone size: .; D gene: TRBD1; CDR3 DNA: TGCGCCAGCAGCTTGATGGGACAGAGCAATCAGCCCCAGCATTTT; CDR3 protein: CASSLMGQSNQPQHF
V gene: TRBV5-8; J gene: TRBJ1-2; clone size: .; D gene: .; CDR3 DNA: TGTGCCAGCAGTCCGAGACAGGAGCCCTCTTATCGGGGTGGCTACACCTTC; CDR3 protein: CASSPRQEPSYRGGYTF
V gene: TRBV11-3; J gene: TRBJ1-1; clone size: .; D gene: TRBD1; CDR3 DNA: TGTGCCAGCAGATTTACGGGACAGGGGAACACTGAAGCTTTCTTT; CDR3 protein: CASRFTGQGNTEAFF
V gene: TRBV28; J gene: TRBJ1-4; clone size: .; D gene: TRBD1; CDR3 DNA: TGTGCCAGCAGCCCCACAGGGGACACTAATGAAAAACTGTTTTTT; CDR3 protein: CASSPTGDTNEKLFF
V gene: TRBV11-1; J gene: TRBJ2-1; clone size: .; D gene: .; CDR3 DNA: TGTGCCAGCGCCTTAACCCCAGGCGGAAAGGGAGGGCAGTTCTTC; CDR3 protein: CASALTPGGKGGQFF
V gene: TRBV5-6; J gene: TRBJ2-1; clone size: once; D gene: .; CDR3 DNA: TGTGCCAGCAGCCTTGACAGGACATTTTACAATGAGCAGTTCTTC; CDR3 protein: CASSLDRTFYNEQFF
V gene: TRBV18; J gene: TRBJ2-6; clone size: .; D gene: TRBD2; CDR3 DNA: TGTGCCAGCTCACCACCTACGGGACTAGCGGGAGGATTCGCTGGGGCCAACGTCCTGACTTTC; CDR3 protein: CASSPPTGLAGGFAGANVLTF
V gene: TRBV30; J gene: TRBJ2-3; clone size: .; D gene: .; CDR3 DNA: TGTGCCTGGAGGCCGGGACTGCCTAGCGATACGCAGTATTTT; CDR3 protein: CAWRPGLPSDTQYF
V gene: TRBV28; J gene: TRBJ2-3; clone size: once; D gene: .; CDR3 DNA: TGTGCCAGCAGTTCAGAAAGCGCGACAGATACGCAGTATTTT; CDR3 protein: CASSSESATDTQYF
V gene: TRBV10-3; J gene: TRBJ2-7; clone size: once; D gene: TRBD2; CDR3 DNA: TGTGCCATCAGTGAGTCGGATAGCGGGAGTATGTACGAGCAGTACTTC; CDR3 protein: CAISESDSGSMYEQYF
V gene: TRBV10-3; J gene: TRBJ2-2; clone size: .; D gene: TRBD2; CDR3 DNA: TGTGCCGTTGCCGGGACTAGCGGCACCGGGGAGCTGTTTTTT; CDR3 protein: CAVAGTSGTGELFF
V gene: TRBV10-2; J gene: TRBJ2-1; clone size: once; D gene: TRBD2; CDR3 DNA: TGCGCCAGCAGTGAGTTACTAGCGGGAGACCGCCCTGAGCAGTTCTTC; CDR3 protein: CASSELLAGDRPEQFF
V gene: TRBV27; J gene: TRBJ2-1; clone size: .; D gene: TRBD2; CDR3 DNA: TGTGCCAGCAGTTCCACCGGGACTAGCAGAAACAATGAGCAGTTCTTC; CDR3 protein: CASSSTGTSRNNEQFF
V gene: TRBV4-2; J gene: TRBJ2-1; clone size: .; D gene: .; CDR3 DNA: TGTGCCAGCAGCCAAGACACCGGGAACAATGAGCAGTTCTTC; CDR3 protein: CASSQDTGNNEQFF
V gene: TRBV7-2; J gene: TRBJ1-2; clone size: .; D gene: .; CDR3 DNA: TGTGCCAGCAGCTTCCGGGGGAGTGAAGGCGGCTACACCTTC; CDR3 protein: CASSFRGSEGGYTF
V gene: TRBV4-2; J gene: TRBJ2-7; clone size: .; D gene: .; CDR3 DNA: TGTGCCAGCAGCCATGGGCAGAATGAGTACGAGCAGTACTTC; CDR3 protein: CASSHGQNEYEQYF
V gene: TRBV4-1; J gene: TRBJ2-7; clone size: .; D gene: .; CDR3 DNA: TGCGCCAGCAGCCAAGGGCCCTCGGGATACGAGCAGTACTTC; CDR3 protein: CASSQGPSGYEQYF
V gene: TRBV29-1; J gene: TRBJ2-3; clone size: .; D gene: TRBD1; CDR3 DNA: TGCAGCGTTGTGACAGGGGGAACAGATACGCAGTATTTT; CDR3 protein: CSVVTGGTDTQYF
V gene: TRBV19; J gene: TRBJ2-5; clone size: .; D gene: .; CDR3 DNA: TGTGCCAGTAGTATATTGGGCAGGGCTGGGGAGACCCAGTACTTC; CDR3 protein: CASSILGRAGETQYF
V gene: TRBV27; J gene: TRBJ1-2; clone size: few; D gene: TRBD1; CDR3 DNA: TGTGCCAGCAGTTTATATGGACAGGGGGACTATGGCTACACCTTC; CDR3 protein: CASSLYGQGDYGYTF
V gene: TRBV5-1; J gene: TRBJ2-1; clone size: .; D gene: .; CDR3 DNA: TGCGCCAGCAGCTTGGGTCCGGGAAACAAGTACAATGAGCAGTTCTTC; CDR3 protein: CASSLGPGNKYNEQFF